This T cell receptor (beta chain) was found in a study of T cells in Graves' hyperthyroidism and ophthalmopathy. TCR beta CDR3 regions were amplified from RNA transcripts. Using the HTBI primer set, a first-round RT-PCR was run on the TCR CDR3. TCRdb itself ran the multiplex PCR reads through MiXCR, one entry per CDR3 protein. This sample yields 300,000 to 400,000 distinct CDR3 sequences, of which about 12% are seen a single time; over 8.5% belongs to the top ten. The CDR3 runs to 14 residues. Per germline, CDR1 SGHRS and CDR2 YFSETQ. The V gene lost 0 bases and the J gene lost 8 bases, with 14 bases spanning the gap. This clonotype was seen many times.

This sequence originates from a young woman with Graves' hyperthyroidism. Sequencing was done on a sample of blood. The rearrangement joins TRBV5-1 to TRBJ1-2, with unresolved D. The CDR3 reads CASSLADTRPGYTF. In DNA form, the CDR3 reads TGCGCCAGCAGCTTGGCAGACACCAGGCCGGGCTACACCTTC.